This T cell receptor beta chain was observed in a study of vaccination and CD4 T cells after COVID-19. Study-wide results and caveats: Spike mono-reactivity was shown by 304 of 307 vaccine-specific clones in convalescent patients. Detection of a median around 83% of reactive clones in convalescent patients was confined to the period after vaccination.

Details on this clonotype: The antigen remains unidentified.

Treatment indicated: roughly ten-day PBMC culture with coronavirus spike peptide pools or control peptides (ViraFEST assay). Sequenced with the Oncomine TCR Beta short-read assay was DNA taken from cultured CD4+ T cells. After culture, CD4+ T cells served as the source for genomic DNA extraction. TCRdb independently ran MiXCR on the PCR reads; one entry per CDR3 protein. Of about 5,100 distinct CDR3 sequences listed, roughly two thirds are singletons. V trimming: 0 bases; J trimming: 5 bases; junction bases outside the gene matches: 9. Germline V gene lookup returns CDR1 SGHRS and CDR2 YFSETQ. The CDR3 has 16 residues.

The receptor was isolated from a human donor who had recovered from COVID-19. Source material: CD4+ T cells from blood, cultured in vitro. The chain couples TRBV5-1 to TRBJ2-3; TRBD2 aligns across 7 bases. The CDR3 region is CASSLGSSGTRDTQYF. CDR3 coding DNA: TGCGCCAGCAGCTTGGGGTCTAGCGGTACGAGAGATACGCAGTATTTT. Variable domain in full (rest from reference TRBV5-1 and TRBJ2-3): KAGVTQTPRYLIKTRGQQVTLSCSPISGHRSVSWYQQTPGQGLQFLFEYFSETQRNKGNFPGRFSGRQFSNSRSEMNVSTLELGDSALYLCASSLGSSGTRDTQYFGPGTRLTVL.